Presented here are 21 T cell receptor beta chains from one specimen sequenced in a study of breast tumors, draining lymph nodes, adjacent tissues. TCRdb ran MiXCR on the multiplex PCR reads and lists one entry per CDR3 protein. The sample shows 20,000 or so distinct CDR3 sequences, over 40% of them seen only once. Sequences were obtained from breast tumor tissue. These receptors all stem from a female donor with breast cancer. Some clones in this sample may be carry-over from other donors' samples.

Only one count was recorded for this clonotype. The junction shows a germline mismatch at one end, possibly a read error. The rearrangement joins TRBV20-1 to TRBJ1-5, with 7 bases that match TRBD1. CDR1 and CDR2 (germline): DFQATT, SNEGSKA (reference sequence). The CDR3 spans 12 residues. The CDR3 region has the DNA TGCAGCGCCGGGACAGTTAATCAGCCCCCGCATTTT. Protein: CSAGTVNQPPHF.

This clonotype was picked up a small number of times. The chain employs TRBV7-2 and TRBJ1-2; 7 bases line up with TRBD1. This CDR3 has 14 residues. With V trimmed by 4 bases and J by 7 bases, 9 bases remained unmatched. In germline, CDR1 is SGHTA, CDR2 FQGNSA. For the CDR3, the DNA is TGTGCCAGCAGCTCTGGACAGGTTGGGGTTGGCTACACCTTC. Translation gives CASSSGQVGVGYTF.

This clonotype was observed at least ten times. V usage is TRBV20-1 and J usage is TRBJ1-2; D might be TRBD1 (6 bases). This CDR3 region has 14 residues. Germline CDR1 and CDR2: DFQATT and SNEGSKA (reference sequence). V was pared by 5 bases and J by 2 bases, with 15 bases between. CDR3 sequence: CSAPDSFLNYGYTF. The DNA of the CDR3 is TGCAGTGCTCCGGACAGTTTCCTCAACTATGGCTACACCTTC.

This clonotype was recorded many times. The rearrangement joins TRBV19 to TRBJ1-2; D is ambiguous. The ends were cut back, 3 bases at V and 6 bases at J, with 5 bases in the middle. This CDR3 comprises 11 residues. Germline V gives CDR1 LNHDA, CDR2 SQIVND (reference sequence). The CDR3: CASSIEDGYTF. The CDR3 DNA reads TGTGCCAGTAGTATTGAGGATGGCTACACCTTC.

This clonotype is deemed medium-sized. The chain combines TRBV9 with TRBJ1-2; possibly TRBD1 for D (5 bases). Germline V CDR1 and CDR2: SGDLS, YYNGEE. The V end was cut by 3 bases, the J end by 7 bases, with 16 bases between. The CDR3 consists of 14 residues. The CDR3 spells CASSESTALVGYTF. DNA of the CDR3: TGTGCCAGCAGCGAGTCGACAGCTCTCGTTGGCTACACCTTC. Full variable domain (outside the CDR3, taken from reference TRBV9 and TRBJ1-2): DSGVTQTPKHLITATGQRVTLRCSPRSGDLSVYWYQQSLDQGLQFLIQYYNGEERAKGNILERFSAQQFPDLHSELNLSSLELGDSALYFCASSESTALVGYTFGSGTRLTVV.

This clonotype was recorded many times. The chain is built from TRBV5-4 and TRBJ2-5, with D perhaps matching TRBD2 (5 bases). V gave up 0 bases and J gave up 3 bases, with 15 bases separating them. Looked up from germline, CDR1 is SGHNT and CDR2 is YYREEE (reference sequence). The CDR3 contains 16 residues. CDR3 in amino acids: CASSLGFTTGEETQYF. As DNA, the CDR3 is TGTGCCAGCAGCTTGGGGTTTACGACCGGGGAAGAGACCCAGTACTTC.

This clonotype showed up many times. This chain uses TRBV11-2 with TRBJ2-3, with D perhaps TRBD1 (6 bases). CDR3 length: 14 residues. Germline values: CDR1 SGHAT, CDR2 FQNNGV. V lost 1 base, J lost 7 bases, and 12 bases lay in between. CDR3 DNA: TGTGCCAGCAGCTTAGGCAGGGGCAGGAATACGCAGTATTTT. It translates to CASSLGRGRNTQYF.

As to this clonotype: The germline gene is not matched at one end of the junction; a read error may be the cause. The chain couples TRBV7-7 to TRBJ2-2; 13 bases map to TRBD2. CDR1 is SSHAT and CDR2 is FNYEAQ in the germline V gene (reference sequence). CDR3 length: 16 amino acids. CDR3 protein: CASSSRTSGSPGELFF. CDR3 nucleotides: TGTGCTAGCAGCTCTAGGACTAGCGGGAGTCCCGGGGAGCTGTTTTTT. The variable domain in full, with the rest retrieved from reference TRBV7-7 and TRBJ2-2, is GAGVSQSPRYKVTKRGQDVTLRCDPISSHATLYWYQQALGQGPEFLTYFNYEAQPDKSGLPSDRFSAERPEGSISTLTIQRTEQRDSAMYRCASSSRTSGSPGELFFGEGSRLTVL.

This clonotype was observed many times. The chain recombines TRBV5-8 with TRBJ2-2, with D possibly matching TRBD1 (6 bases). The CDR3 contains 14 residues. Trimming stripped 5 bases from V and 5 bases from J, with 13 bases between. CDR1 and CDR2 (germline): SGHTS, YDEGEE. The CDR3 nucleotides read TGTGCCAGCAGTCGCCAAACAGGGACCGGGGAGCTGTTTTTT. Translating gives CASSRQTGTGELFF. The full variable domain, completed using reference TRBV5-8 and TRBJ2-2, is EAGVTQSPTHLIKTRGQQATLRCSPISGHTSVYWYQQALGLGLQFLLWYDEGEERNRGNFPPRFSGRQFPNYSSELNVNALELEDSALYLCASSRQTGTGELFFGEGSRLTVL.

This chain joins TRBV6-4 and TRBJ1-2; D is ambiguous. V lost 2 bases, J lost 4 bases, and 8 bases lay in between. The germline V gene encodes CDR1 MRHNA and CDR2 SNTAGT. The CDR3 runs to 13 residues. The CDR3 reads CASSDRAPYGYTF. Written as DNA, the CDR3 is TGTGCCAGCAGTGACCGGGCCCCCTATGGCTACACCTTC.

DNA of the CDR3: TGTGCCAGCAGCGTTAATAGCGTCCTGACTTTC. This encodes CASSVNSVLTF. The rearrangement uses TRBV9 and TRBJ2-6; the D is unclear. Trimming removed 2 bases at V and 12 bases at J, with 6 bases between. The CDR3 covers 11 residues. Per germline, CDR1 SGDLS and CDR2 YYNGEE.

In its sample, this clonotype ranks as medium-sized. The rearrangement links TRBV14 to TRBJ2-5; D not resolved. Germline-derived CDR1 and CDR2 are SGHDN and FVKESK. The CDR3 is 13 residues long. V was cut by 1 base and J by 7 bases, with 10 bases left in between. CDR3 region: CASSQGLGRTQYF. In DNA, the CDR3 is TGTGCCAGCAGCCAAGGGTTGGGTAGGACCCAGTACTTC.

In DNA form, the CDR3 reads TGTGCCAGCAGTTACTCGATAAGGGGGTACGAGGGAGGAGTTTGGGGGTACAATGAGCAGTTCTTC. Encoded protein: CASSYSIRGYEGGVWGYNEQFF. The V and J genes are TRBV6-1 and TRBJ2-1; D is possibly TRBD1 or TRBD2 (6 bases each). The V and J ends lost 5 bases and 4 bases respectively, with 36 bases between them. Per the germline V gene, CDR1 is MNHNS and CDR2 is SASEGT. This CDR3 is built from 22 residues.

The chain recombines TRBV29-1 with TRBJ2-3; D is undetermined. V lost 3 bases, J lost 0 bases, and 7 bases lay in between. The CDR3 loop spans 13 amino acids. Germline V gene data show CDR1 as SQVTM and CDR2 as ANQGSEA. CDR3 in DNA: TGCAGCGTTGACAGCGCCAGCACAGATACGCAGTATTTT. Protein: CSVDSASTDTQYF.

This clonotype was seen ten or more times. Given a much more abundant clone one base away, this may be a read error. V and J are TRBV5-8 and TRBJ2-7; 10 positions agree with TRBD1. The CDR3 has 13 residues. The V gene end was trimmed by 4 bases and the J gene end by 5 bases; junction bases not matched to a gene: 3. The germline V gene encodes CDR1 SGHTS and CDR2 YDEGEE. The CDR3 region is CASSRQGANEQYF. The CDR3, as DNA: TGTGCCAGCAGCAGACAGGGGGCCAACGAGCAGTACTTC.

The J gene is TRBJ2-7, the V gene TRBV7-9; maybe TRBD1 (6 bases). Trimming cost V 6 bases and J 2 bases, with 11 bases left between them. Germline V gene data show CDR1 as SEHNR and CDR2 as FQNEAQ (reference sequence). The CDR3 has 13 residues. DNA of the CDR3: TGTGCCAGCAGTAACCAGGGGACCTACGAGCAGTACTTC. This translates into CASSNQGTYEQYF.

This clonotype showed up many times. The rearrangement links TRBV20-1 to TRBJ2-1, with TRBD2 identical over 12 bases. Trimming at V came to 6 bases and at J to 4 bases, leaving 4 bases not matched to a gene. The CDR3 contains 14 residues. Germline lookup yields CDR1 DFQATT and CDR2 SNEGSKA (reference sequence). This CDR3 reads CSAPTSGGYNEQFF. The CDR3 bases are TGCAGTGCCCCGACTAGCGGGGGTTACAATGAGCAGTTCTTC.

This clonotype was recorded many times. The chain recombines TRBV20-1 with TRBJ1-2; no reliable D call. Germline loops: CDR1 DFQATT, CDR2 SNEGSKA (reference sequence). The V end lost 0 bases, the J end lost 4 bases, and 12 bases lay between the germline ends. This CDR3 is 14 amino acids long. The CDR3 coding sequence is TGCAGTGCTAGAGAGGGCGGTAGGAGCTATGGCTACACCTTC. Translating it yields CSAREGGRSYGYTF.

This clonotype was seen at least ten times. V gene TRBV6-2 or TRBV6-3 combines with J gene TRBJ2-7, with D tentatively TRBD2 (5 bases). The CDR3 consists of 13 residues. CDR1 is MNHEY and CDR2 is SVGEGT in the germline V gene. V was shortened by 5 bases and J by 2 bases, with 10 bases between the two germline ends. CDR3 sequence (DNA): TGTGCCAGCAGTCGAACGGGGACCTACGAGCAGTACTTC. It specifies CASSRTGTYEQYF.

This clonotype was seen many times. The CDR3 DNA reads TGTGCCACCAGCGCCCGAGGGACGGATATTGAAGCTTTCTTT. This sequence encodes CATSARGTDIEAFF. The V gene is TRBV15, the J gene TRBJ1-1; D might be TRBD1 (5 bases). Germline CDR1 and CDR2: LNHNV and YYDKDF (reference sequence). The germline V and J ends were trimmed by 5 bases and 7 bases, with 17 bases remaining between them. The CDR3 length is 14 residues.

This clonotype is medium-sized (0.01 to 0.1%) by share. The chain combines TRBV7-9 with TRBJ1-3; the D is unclear. V shed 0 bases and J shed 4 bases, with 7 bases lying between them. The CDR3 totals 14 residues. CDR1 is SEHNR and CDR2 is FQNEAQ in the germline V gene (reference sequence). The DNA for the CDR3 is TGTGCCAGCAGCTTAGCAGGGCACGGAAACACCATATATTTT. This translates into CASSLAGHGNTIYF. The full variable domain, rest sourced from reference TRBV7-9 and TRBJ1-3, is DTGVSQNPRHKITKRGQNVTFRCDPISEHNRLYWYRQTLGQGPEFLTYFQNEAQLEKSRLLSDRFSAERPKGSFSTLEIQRTEQGDSAMYLCASSLAGHGNTIYFGEGSWLTVV.